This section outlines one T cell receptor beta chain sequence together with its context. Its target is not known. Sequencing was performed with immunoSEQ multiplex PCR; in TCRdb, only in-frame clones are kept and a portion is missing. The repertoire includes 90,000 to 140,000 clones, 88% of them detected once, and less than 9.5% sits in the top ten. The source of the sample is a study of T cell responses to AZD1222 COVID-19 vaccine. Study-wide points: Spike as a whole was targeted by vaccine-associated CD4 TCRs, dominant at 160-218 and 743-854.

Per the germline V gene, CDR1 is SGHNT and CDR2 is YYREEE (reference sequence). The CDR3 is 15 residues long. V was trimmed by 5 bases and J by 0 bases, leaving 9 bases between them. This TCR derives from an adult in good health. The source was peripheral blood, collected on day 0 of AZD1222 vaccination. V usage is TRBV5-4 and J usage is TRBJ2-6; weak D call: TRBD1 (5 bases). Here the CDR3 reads CASSYTGSGANVLTF. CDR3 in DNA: TGTGCCAGCAGTTATACAGGCTCTGGGGCCAACGTCCTGACTTTC.